A selection of T cell receptor beta chains follows, all from one sample in a study of T cell responses to AZD1222 COVID-19 vaccine. Some clones are missing from TCRdb's copy, which holds only in-frame ones; the method was immunoSEQ multiplex PCR. The sample has a few hundred thousand clones, more than 85% seen once; the top ten hold less than 0.65%. The material was peripheral blood, obtained on day 0 of AZD1222 vaccination. These receptors all stem from an adult in good health. Each CDR3 is given with its conserved first and last residue. A D gene is named only where the DNA matches it firmly. Clone size is given for some rows only: seen once, a few or many times, or a class if the clone is expanded.

len | j_gene | d_gene | v_gene | abundance | CDR3nt | CDR3aa
19 | TRBJ2-7 | TRBD2 | TRBV6-2/TRBV6-3 | - | TGTGCCAGCAGTTACTCGTTTGCCGGGACTAGCGGGAGTCCCCACGAGCAGTACTTC | CASSYSFAGTSGSPHEQYF
14 | TRBJ1-1 | - | TRBV5-1 | - | TGCGCCAGCAGCCCCATGGGAGGGGGCACTGAAGCTTTCTTT | CASSPMGGGTEAFF
14 | TRBJ2-7 | TRBD1 | TRBV6-6 | - | TGTGCCAGCAGACCCCAGGGGGCGCCCCACGAGCAGTACTTC | CASRPQGAPHEQYF
16 | TRBJ1-1 | - | TRBV12-1 | once | TGTGCCAGCAGCTTTGCCCTACAGGGGGTGAACACTGAAGCTTTCTTT | CASSFALQGVNTEAFF
14 | TRBJ2-1 | TRBD2 | TRBV19 | once | TGTGCCAGTAAACCGGGACTAGCGGGGAATGAGCAGTTCTTC | CASKPGLAGNEQFF
14 | TRBJ1-1 | - | TRBV18 | few | TGTGCCAGCTCACCTTCAGGTCGGAACACTGAAGCTTTCTTT | CASSPSGRNTEAFF
15 | TRBJ1-2 | TRBD1 | TRBV28 | few | TGTGCCAGCGGGTTAGGCAGGGGGCTTGGCTTAGGCTACACCTTC | CASGLGRGLGLGYTF
15 | TRBJ2-3 | - | TRBV9 | - | TGTGCCAGCAGCGTTGGGGGGACCTTGTTGGATACGCAGTATTTT | CASSVGGTLLDTQYF
15 | TRBJ1-6 | - | TRBV11-2 | few | TGTGCCAGCAGCTTAGCTCCGGGGTATAATTCACCCCTCCACTTT | CASSLAPGYNSPLHF
15 | TRBJ1-3 | - | TRBV9 | - | TGTGCCAGCAGCGTAGCTGGCACCTCTGGAAACACCATATATTTT | CASSVAGTSGNTIYF
17 | TRBJ2-7 | TRBD1 | TRBV14 | - | TGTGCCAGCAGCCCAAATGACTGGACAGGGGTAAGGCACGAGCAGTACTTC | CASSPNDWTGVRHEQYF
14 | TRBJ2-5 | TRBD2 | TRBV19 | - | TGTGCCAGTGGCCTGGTAGCGGGGCAAGAGACCCAGTACTTC | CASGLVAGQETQYF
14 | TRBJ1-5 | - | TRBV4-1 | - | TGCGCCAGCAGCCTTGCAGGGAGAAATCAGCCCCAGCATTTT | CASSLAGRNQPQHF
14 | TRBJ2-1 | TRBD1 | TRBV7-3 | - | TGTGCCAGCAGCCCGGGACAGCCTCACAATGAGCAGTTCTTC | CASSPGQPHNEQFF
13 | TRBJ1-1 | - | TRBV7-2 | - | TGTGCCAGCAGCTTAAGCGAGGGGACTGAAGCTTTCTTT | CASSLSEGTEAFF
12 | TRBJ1-5 | - | TRBV11-3 | - | TGTGCCAGCAGTAACAGGGATCAGCCCCAGCATTTT | CASSNRDQPQHF
13 | TRBJ1-1 | TRBD1 | TRBV2 | - | TGTGCCAGCAGTGGACAGGGGAACACTGAAGCTTTCTTT | CASSGQGNTEAFF
12 | TRBJ2-3 | - | TRBV14 | - | TGTGCCAGCAGCGGCCTGCGGGGACCGCAGTATTTT | CASSGLRGPQYF
13 | TRBJ1-1 | - | TRBV6-5 | - | TGTGCCAGCGGGGGGGCAGTGAACACTGAAGCTTTCTTT | CASGGAVNTEAFF
18 | TRBJ2-7 | - | TRBV4-1 | - | TGCGCCAGCAGCCAAGGGGCCCCATTGGAGGTCAATCCCTACGAGCAGTACTTC | CASSQGAPLEVNPYEQYF
16 | TRBJ2-5 | TRBD1 | TRBV6-2/TRBV6-3 | - | TGTGCCAGCAGTTGGGGACCAGGGGGCCCCCAGGAGACCCAGTACTTC | CASSWGPGGPQETQYF
17 | TRBJ1-5 | - | TRBV19 | - | TGTGCCAGTAGTCCCGACAGAGGGCGGGGGGCCGATCAGCCCCAGCATTTT | CASSPDRGRGADQPQHF
17 | TRBJ2-7 | TRBD1 | TRBV4-2 | once | TGTGCCAGCAGCCAAGAACAGGGGTCGGACAGGGCTGCCGAGCAGTACTTC | CASSQEQGSDRAAEQYF
14 | TRBJ1-5 | - | TRBV13 | - | TGTGCCAGCAGCTTAGGACAGGCAGATCAGCCCCAGCATTTT | CASSLGQADQPQHF
14 | TRBJ1-2 | TRBD1 | TRBV9 | - | TGTGCCAGCAGCGTAGCAGGGGGCGGCTATGGCTACACCTTC | CASSVAGGGYGYTF
12 | TRBJ1-1 | - | TRBV12-3/TRBV12-4 | - | TGTGCCAGCAGTTTGGGAAGCACTGAAGCTTTCTTT | CASSLGSTEAFF
15 | TRBJ1-5 | - | TRBV7-8 | once | TGTGCCAGCAGCAGTGACCGGTTTACGTATCAGCCCCAGCATTTT | CASSSDRFTYQPQHF
16 | TRBJ2-7 | TRBD2 | TRBV7-8 | - | TGTGCCAGCAGCGCTGCCCGACTAGCGGGAGGGACCGAGCAGTACTTC | CASSAARLAGGTEQYF
12 | TRBJ2-5 | - | TRBV15 | - | TGTGCCACCAGCAGATCCGGAGAGACCCAGTACTTC | CATSRSGETQYF
15 | TRBJ2-7 | - | TRBV3-1/TRBV3-2 | - | TGTGCCAGCAGCCAAAGGGGTGGTCTAGCGCACGAGCAGTACTTC | CASSQRGGLAHEQYF
13 | TRBJ1-4 | - | TRBV19 | once | TGTGCCAGTAGCGAGGGAACTCTGGAAAAACTGTTTTTT | CASSEGTLEKLFF
13 | TRBJ2-7 | - | TRBV10-3 | - | TGTGCCATCAGTGATTCTCTGTCCTACGAGCAGTACTTC | CAISDSLSYEQYF
14 | TRBJ1-3 | - | TRBV2 | - | TGTGCCAGCGAAGGGTCAGGGACTGGAAACACCATATATTTT | CASEGSGTGNTIYF
10 | TRBJ2-7 | - | TRBV2 | once | TGTGCCAGCACGGGGAACGAGCAGTACTTC | CASTGNEQYF
14 | TRBJ2-1 | TRBD2 | TRBV27 | - | TGTGCCAGCAGTTTGGGACTAGCGGTGAATGAGCAGTTCTTC | CASSLGLAVNEQFF
15 | TRBJ1-5 | - | TRBV21-1 | - | TGTGCCGCCCCCCGGGACAGGGTATGCAATCAGCCCCAGCATTTT | CAAPRDRVCNQPQHF
14 | TRBJ2-1 | - | TRBV5-4 | - | TGTGCCAGCAGGACCCGGGGCCAAGCCCTTAAGCAGTTCTTC | CASRTRGQALKQFF